The present TCR beta chain was sequenced within a study of shared clonotypes between healthy human individuals. About this clone: Its antigen is not identified.

The assay was run at deep level. Profiled with immunoSEQ multiplex PCR; TCRdb holds only in-frame clones, not every one. The sample lists about a million clones, 70% to 80% seen once, with about 0.89% in the top ten. Study conclusions and caveats: How much donors shared clonotypes was expected to be affected by sequencing depth.

The sequence came from a man between 18 and 35 years old in good health. Some clones in this sample may be carry-over from other donors' samples. The specimen was memory CD4+ T cells from PBMCs. Subset: CD45RA-negative fraction.

CDR3 region: CASTPGQGYNEQFF. As DNA, the CDR3 is TGCGCCAGCACCCCGGGACAGGGCTACAATGAGCAGTTCTTC. The rearrangement links TRBV5-1 to TRBJ2-1, with 9 positions matching TRBD1. V was pared by 6 bases and J by 3 bases, with 4 bases of the junction left unmatched. The germline V gene has CDR1 SGHRS and CDR2 YFSETQ. This CDR3 contains 14 residues. The full variable domain, with the rest looked up from reference TRBV5-1 and TRBJ2-1, is KAGVTQTPRYLIKTRGQQVTLSCSPISGHRSVSWYQQTPGQGLQFLFEYFSETQRNKGNFPGRFSGRQFSNSRSEMNVSTLELGDSALYLCASTPGQGYNEQFFGPGTRLTVL.